This paragraph reports one T cell receptor beta chain. The antigen it recognizes is unknown. Base quality data are lacking; no much larger clone is found one base away. The immunoSEQ Assay, a bias-controlled multiplex PCR, was used to amplify TCRbeta CDR3 regions from genomic DNA. The paper's processing steps were these. The number of nucleated cells in each sample was estimated by amplification of reference gene primers within the assay. To quantify the absolute abundance of each unique TCRbeta CDR3 rearrangement, sequence reads were collapsed and filtered. For each sample, productive Simpson clonality was calculated by taking the square root of Simpson's diversity index across productive rearrangements. TCRdb took over this immuneACCESS table, retaining in-frame rearrangements with V and J assigned. Such tables are incomplete; in checked studies, under half of the missing clones stem from an unresolved V gene, and the remainder is unexplained. Clone size and the V and J calls come from that table; the DNA yielded D and trimming. The sample table records under 250,000 clones; 75% to 85% of these occur just once. Together, the top ten hold less than 6.5% of the sample.

Each collaborating institution followed its own protocols to collect whole blood in K2EDTA tubes. For TCRbeta analysis, collaborators shipped samples in one of three forms: frozen whole blood, isolated PBMCs, or DNA extracted from either of those sample types. From the cysteine through the phenylalanine, the CDR3 covers 15 amino acids. Only CDR3 DNA is held: 45 bases, read in frame from base 1. The V end loses 0 bases and the J end loses 3 bases, and a stretch of 9 bases separates them. Based on the germline V gene, the CDR1 and CDR2 sequences are SGHRS and YFSETQ. These data come from a study of blood T cell repertoires in COVID-19 (dated by TCRdb to 2020 to 2022). Regarding the research as a whole: Samples from collaborators originated in the United States, Italy and Spain and spanned both the acute and convalescent phases of COVID-19. The prospective study material was composed of cDNA or gDNA derived from T cells, B-cell-depleted T cells, or PBMCs. Subjects who had been exposed to COVID-19, were actively infected with it, or had recovered from it provided the deeply sampled blood TCRbeta repertoires that made up the dataset. The repertoires were released in a freely available public database intended as a resource for research on the immune response to SARS-CoV-2. Samples came from the ongoing ImmuneRACE study (first 160 participants) plus 1,254 subjects from 6 global collaborators. Sample metadata almost always included a de-identified subject ID, COVID-19 status, age in years and sex. Where available, HLA class I and class II types were obtained from metadata supplied by the sample provider rather than from assay-based typing.

Study-wide conclusions, independent of this receptor: How much clinical and demographic metadata was included differed by source and by participant, and the metadata was provided uncurated.

The sample taken for sequencing was peripheral blood. The rearranged segments are TRBV5-1 and TRBJ1-4; perhaps TRBD1 is the D gene, with 5 bases matching. The sequence was collected from a human donor in a cohort sampled during active COVID-19. The sequence in DNA is TGCGCCAGCAGCTTGGGGTCAGGGTCTAATGAAAAACTGTTTTTT. Its translation reads: CASSLGSGSNEKLFF. This CDR3, with the reference TRBV5-1 and TRBJ1-4 proteins standing in past its ends, gives the full variable domain KAGVTQTPRYLIKTRGQQVTLSCSPISGHRSVSWYQQTPGQGLQFLFEYFSETQRNKGNFPGRFSGRQFSNSRSEMNVSTLELGDSALYLCASSLGSGSNEKLFFGSGTQLSVL.